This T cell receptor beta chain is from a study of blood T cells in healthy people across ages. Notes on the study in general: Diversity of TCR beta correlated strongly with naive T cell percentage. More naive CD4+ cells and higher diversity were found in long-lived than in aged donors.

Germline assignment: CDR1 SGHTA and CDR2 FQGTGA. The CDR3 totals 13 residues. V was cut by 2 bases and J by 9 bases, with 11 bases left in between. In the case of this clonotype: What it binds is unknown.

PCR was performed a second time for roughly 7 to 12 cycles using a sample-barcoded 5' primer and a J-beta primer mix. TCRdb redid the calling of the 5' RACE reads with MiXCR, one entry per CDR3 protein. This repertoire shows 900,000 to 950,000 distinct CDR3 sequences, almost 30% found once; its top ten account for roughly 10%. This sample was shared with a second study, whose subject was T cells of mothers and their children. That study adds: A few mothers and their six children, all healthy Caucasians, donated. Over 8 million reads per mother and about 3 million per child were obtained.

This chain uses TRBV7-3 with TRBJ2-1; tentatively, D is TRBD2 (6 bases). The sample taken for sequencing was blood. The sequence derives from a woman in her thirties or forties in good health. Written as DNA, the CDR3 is TGTGCCAGCAGCTTAGGGTGGACTACTGAGCAGTTCTTC. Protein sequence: CASSLGWTTEQFF.